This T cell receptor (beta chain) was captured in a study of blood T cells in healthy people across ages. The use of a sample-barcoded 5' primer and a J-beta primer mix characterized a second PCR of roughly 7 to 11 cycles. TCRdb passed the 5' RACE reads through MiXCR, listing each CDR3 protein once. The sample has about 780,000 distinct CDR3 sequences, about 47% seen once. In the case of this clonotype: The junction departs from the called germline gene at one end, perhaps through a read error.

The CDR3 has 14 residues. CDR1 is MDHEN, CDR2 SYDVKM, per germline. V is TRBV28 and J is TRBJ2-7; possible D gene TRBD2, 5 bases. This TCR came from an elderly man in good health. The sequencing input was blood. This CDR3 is CVSSLDQAGDEQYF. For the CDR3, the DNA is TGTGTCAGCAGCCTCGATCAGGCGGGCGACGAGCAGTACTTT.